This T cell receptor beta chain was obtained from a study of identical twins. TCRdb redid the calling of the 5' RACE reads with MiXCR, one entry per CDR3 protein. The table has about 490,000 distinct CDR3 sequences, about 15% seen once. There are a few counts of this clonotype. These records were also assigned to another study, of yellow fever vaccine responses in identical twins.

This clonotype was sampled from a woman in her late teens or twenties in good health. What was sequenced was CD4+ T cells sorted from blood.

CDR3 DNA sequence: TGTGCCAGCAGTCCCCGTTGGGCAGGGGAGGGGGAGCTGTTTTTT. It codes for CASSPRWAGEGELFF. The chain couples TRBV27 to TRBJ2-2, with D possibly matching TRBD1 (6 bases). The CDR3 contains 15 residues. Germline V gene data show CDR1 as MNHEY and CDR2 as SMNVEV (reference sequence). With 5 bases removed from V and 8 bases from J, the gap between germline ends came to 18 bases.